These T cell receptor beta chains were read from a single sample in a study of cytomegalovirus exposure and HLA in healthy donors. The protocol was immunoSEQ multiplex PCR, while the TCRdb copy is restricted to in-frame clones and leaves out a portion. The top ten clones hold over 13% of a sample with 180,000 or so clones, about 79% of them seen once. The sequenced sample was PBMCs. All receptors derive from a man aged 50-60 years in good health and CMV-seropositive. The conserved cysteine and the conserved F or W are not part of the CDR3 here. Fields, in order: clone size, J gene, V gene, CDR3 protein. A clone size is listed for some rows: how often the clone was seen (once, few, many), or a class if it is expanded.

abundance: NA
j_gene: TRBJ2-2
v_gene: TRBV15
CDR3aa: ATSSGDTGELF

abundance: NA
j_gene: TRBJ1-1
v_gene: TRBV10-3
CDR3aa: AISESNRGHKNTEAF

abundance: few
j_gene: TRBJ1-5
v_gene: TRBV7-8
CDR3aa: ASSLSGGIGQPQH

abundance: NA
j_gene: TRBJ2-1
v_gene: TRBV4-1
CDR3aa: ASSHLAGEQF

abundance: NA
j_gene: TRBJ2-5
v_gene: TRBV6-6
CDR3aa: ASSTGQSSQETQY

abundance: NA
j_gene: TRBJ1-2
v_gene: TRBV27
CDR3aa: ASSSGDRPYGYT

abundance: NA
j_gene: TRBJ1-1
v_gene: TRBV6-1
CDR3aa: ASSEEGGMNTEAF

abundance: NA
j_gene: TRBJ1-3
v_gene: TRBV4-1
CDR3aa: ASSQDRGNTIY

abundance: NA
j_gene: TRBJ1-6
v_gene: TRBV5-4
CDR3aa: ASSLQGAGSPLH

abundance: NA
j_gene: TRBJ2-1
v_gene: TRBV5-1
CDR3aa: ASSSDQGASYNEQF

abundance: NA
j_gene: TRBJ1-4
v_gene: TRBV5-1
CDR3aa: ASSLVSGYGEKLF

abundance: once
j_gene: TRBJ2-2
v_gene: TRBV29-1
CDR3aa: SVEDPDRGFPGELF

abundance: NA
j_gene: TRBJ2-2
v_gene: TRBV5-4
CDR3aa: ASSPWGANTGELF

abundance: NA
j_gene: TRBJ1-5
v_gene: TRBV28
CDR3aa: ASSLAGGGRQPQH

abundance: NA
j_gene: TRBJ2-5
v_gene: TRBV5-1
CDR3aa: ASNTRGAGETQY

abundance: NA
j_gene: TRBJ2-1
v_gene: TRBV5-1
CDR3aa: ASAWGLAGIKDEQF

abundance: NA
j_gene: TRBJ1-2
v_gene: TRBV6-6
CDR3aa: ASSYGQAKNYGYT

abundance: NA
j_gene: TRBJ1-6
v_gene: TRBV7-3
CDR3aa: ASSQTGGPGSPLH

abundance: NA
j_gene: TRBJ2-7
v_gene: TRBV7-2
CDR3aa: ASSSAYEQY

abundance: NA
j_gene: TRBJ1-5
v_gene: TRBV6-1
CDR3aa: ASSGSPGGNQPQH

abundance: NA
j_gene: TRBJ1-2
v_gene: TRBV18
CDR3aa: ASSSNGYGYT

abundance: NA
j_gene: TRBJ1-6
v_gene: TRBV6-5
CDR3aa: ASTDPGVDSPLH

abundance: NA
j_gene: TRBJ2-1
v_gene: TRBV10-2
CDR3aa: ASGRESSYNEQF

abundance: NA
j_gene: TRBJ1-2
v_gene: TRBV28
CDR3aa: ASSETGRLNGYT

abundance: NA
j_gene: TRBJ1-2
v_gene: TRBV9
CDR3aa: ASSVARNYGYT

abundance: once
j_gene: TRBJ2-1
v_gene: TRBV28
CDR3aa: ASSLYRDHNEQF

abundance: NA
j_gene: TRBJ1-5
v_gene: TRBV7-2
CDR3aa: ASSLEGQGYGQPQH

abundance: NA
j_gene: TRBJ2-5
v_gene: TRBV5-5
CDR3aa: ASSPFGGEFPVPETQY

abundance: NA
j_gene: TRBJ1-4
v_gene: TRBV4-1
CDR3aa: ASSHPRTGARATNEKLF

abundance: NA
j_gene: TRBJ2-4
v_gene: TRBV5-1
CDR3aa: ASSSPGDTLNIQY

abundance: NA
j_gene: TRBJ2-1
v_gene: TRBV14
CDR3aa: ASSQRDRGREQF

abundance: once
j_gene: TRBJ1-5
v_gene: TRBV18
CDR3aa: ASSPNSNSNQPQH

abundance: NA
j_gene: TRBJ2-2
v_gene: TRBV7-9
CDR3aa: ASSRKLHTGGDTGELF

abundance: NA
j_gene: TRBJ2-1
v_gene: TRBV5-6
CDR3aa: ASSRDRWNEQF

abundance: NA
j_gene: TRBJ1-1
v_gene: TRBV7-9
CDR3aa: ASSLEFSGTEAF

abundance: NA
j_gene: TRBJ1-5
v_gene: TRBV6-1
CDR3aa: ASSEGGKGNQPQH

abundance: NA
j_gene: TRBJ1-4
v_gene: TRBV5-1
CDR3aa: ASSLGDRVDEKLF

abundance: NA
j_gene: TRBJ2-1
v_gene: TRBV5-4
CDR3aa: ASSLEGARAHEQF

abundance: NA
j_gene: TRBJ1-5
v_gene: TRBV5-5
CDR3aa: ASSLVQGGTQPQH

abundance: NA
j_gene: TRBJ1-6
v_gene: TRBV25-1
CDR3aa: ASSRLELVNSPLH